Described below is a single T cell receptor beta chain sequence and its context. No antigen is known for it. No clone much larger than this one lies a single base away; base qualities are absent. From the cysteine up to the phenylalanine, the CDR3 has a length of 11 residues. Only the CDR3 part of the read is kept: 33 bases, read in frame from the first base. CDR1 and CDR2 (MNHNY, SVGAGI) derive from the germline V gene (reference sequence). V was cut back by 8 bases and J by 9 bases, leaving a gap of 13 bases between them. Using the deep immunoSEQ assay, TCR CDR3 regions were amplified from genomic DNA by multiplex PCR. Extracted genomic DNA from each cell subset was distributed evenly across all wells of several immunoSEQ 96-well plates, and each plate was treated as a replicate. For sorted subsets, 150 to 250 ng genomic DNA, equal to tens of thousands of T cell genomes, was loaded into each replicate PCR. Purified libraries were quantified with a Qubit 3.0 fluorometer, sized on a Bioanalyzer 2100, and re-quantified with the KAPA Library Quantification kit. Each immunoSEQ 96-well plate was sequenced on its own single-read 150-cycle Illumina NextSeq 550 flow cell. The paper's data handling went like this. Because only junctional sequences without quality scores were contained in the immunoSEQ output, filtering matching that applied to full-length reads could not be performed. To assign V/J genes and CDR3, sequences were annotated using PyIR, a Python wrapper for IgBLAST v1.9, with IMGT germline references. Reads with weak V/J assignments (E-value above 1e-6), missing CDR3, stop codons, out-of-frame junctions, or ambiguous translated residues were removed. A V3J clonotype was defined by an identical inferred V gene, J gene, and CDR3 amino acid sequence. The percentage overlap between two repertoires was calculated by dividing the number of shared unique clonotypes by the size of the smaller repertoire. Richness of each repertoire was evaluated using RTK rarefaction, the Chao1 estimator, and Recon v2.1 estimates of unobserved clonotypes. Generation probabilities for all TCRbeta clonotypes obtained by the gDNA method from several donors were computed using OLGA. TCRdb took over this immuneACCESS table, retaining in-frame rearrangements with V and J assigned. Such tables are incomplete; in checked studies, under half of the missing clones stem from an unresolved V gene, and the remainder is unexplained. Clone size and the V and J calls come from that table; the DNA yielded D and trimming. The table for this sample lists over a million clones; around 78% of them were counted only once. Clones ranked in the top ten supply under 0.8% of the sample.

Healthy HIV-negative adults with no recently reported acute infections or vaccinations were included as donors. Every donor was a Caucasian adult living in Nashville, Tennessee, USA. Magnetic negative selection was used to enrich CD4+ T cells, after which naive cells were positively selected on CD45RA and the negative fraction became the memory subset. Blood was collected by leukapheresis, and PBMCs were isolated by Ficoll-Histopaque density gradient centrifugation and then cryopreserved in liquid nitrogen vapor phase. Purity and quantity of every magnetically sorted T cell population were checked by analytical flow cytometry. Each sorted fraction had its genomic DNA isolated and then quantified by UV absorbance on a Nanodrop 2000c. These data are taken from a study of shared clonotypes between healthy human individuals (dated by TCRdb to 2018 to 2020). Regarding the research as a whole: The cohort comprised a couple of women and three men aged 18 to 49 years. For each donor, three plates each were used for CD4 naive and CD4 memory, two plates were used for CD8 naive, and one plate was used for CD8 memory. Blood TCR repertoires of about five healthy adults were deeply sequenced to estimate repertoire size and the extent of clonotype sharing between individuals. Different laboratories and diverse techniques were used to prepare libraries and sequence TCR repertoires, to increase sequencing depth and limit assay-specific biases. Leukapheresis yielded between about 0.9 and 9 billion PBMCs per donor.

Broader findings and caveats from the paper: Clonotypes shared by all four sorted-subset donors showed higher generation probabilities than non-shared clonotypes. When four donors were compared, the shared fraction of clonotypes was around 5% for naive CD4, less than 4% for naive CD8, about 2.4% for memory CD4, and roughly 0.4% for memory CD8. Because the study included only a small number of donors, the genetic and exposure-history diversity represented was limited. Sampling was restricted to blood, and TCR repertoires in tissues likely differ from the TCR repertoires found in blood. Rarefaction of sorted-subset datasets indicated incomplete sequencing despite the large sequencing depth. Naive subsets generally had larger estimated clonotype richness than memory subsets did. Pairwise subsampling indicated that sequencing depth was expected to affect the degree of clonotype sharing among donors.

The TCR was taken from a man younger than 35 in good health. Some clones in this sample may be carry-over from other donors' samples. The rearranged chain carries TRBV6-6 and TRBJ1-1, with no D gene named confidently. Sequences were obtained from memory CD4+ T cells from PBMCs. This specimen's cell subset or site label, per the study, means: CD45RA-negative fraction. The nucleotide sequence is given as TGTGCCAGCTTAGTCCCCCCTCAAGCTTTCTTT. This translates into CASLVPPQAFF.